The 18 T cell receptor beta chains in this list originate from one sample, sequenced in a study of T cell repertoires in cytomegalovirus infection. A single record per CDR3 protein comes from TCRdb applying MiXCR to the reads. The sample yields 250,000 or so distinct CDR3 sequences, 17% seen once. The sample comprised CD8+ T cells from PBMCs. The receptor set was obtained from a human donor in good health (CMV status not recorded). Some clones in this sample may be carry-over from other donors' samples.

This clonotype appeared many times. V usage is TRBV7-3 and J usage is TRBJ2-3; D may match TRBD1 or TRBD2 (5 bases each). CDR1 and CDR2 (germline): SGHTA, FQGTGA. The CDR3 totals 13 residues. Between the trimmed V and J ends, which lost 7 bases and 2 bases, there was a span of 10 bases. CDR3 DNA: TGTGCCAGCACTCCGGGGCACACAGATACGCAGTATTTT. Protein product: CASTPGHTDTQYF.

This rearrangement joins TRBV10-3 to TRBJ2-7, with a tentative D call TRBD2 (6 bases). From germline, CDR1 is ENHRY and CDR2 SYGVKD. The germline V and J ends were trimmed by 0 bases and 3 bases, with 12 bases remaining between them. This CDR3 spans 15 amino acids. The CDR3 region has the DNA TGTGCCATCAGTGAGTCGTTAGCGGCTAACTACGAGCAGTACTTC. Its translation: CAISESLAANYEQYF.

This clonotype was seen a handful of times. The chain recombines TRBV7-9 with TRBJ2-5, with 14 bases lining up with TRBD2. Losses at the gene ends were 5 bases for V and 0 bases for J; bases not matched to a gene: 5. This CDR3 comprises 17 residues. In germline, CDR1 is SEHNR, CDR2 FQNEAQ (reference sequence). The CDR3 region is CASSQGLAGDHQETQYF. The CDR3 DNA follows: TGTGCCAGCAGCCAGGGACTAGCGGGGGACCACCAAGAGACCCAGTACTTC.

V and J are TRBV7-9 and TRBJ2-7; the match to TRBD1 covers 9 bases. The junction had 9 bases not matched to a gene; V was cut back by 6 bases and J by 3 bases. CDR3 length: 15 amino acids. In germline, CDR1 is SEHNR, CDR2 FQNEAQ (reference sequence). As DNA, the CDR3 is TGTGCCAGCAGGGACGGGACAGGGCAGAACTACGAGCAGTACTTC. Protein product: CASRDGTGQNYEQYF.

V usage is TRBV29-1 and J usage is TRBJ1-1; 8 bases are shared with TRBD1. The V and J ends lost 5 bases and 5 bases, in that order; junction bases with no gene match: 7. CDR1 is SQVTM and CDR2 is ANQGSEA in the germline V gene. The CDR3 has 13 amino acids. The CDR3 nucleotides read TGCAGCGTTTACCGGGACAGGTGGACTGAAGCTTTCTTT. Protein product: CSVYRDRWTEAFF.

The sample holds a few counts of this clonotype. CDR3 in amino acids: CASSYPTSGGGNTGELFF. The CDR3 coding sequence is TGTGCCAGCAGTTATCCGACTAGCGGGGGAGGGAACACCGGGGAGCTGTTTTTT. The chain joins TRBV6-2 or TRBV6-3 to TRBJ2-2; TRBD2 aligns across 12 bases. J gave up 1 base and V 3 bases, and 6 bases lay outside the gene matches. CDR1 is MNHEY, CDR2 SVGEGT, per germline. The CDR3 totals 18 residues.

This chain joins TRBV20-1 and TRBJ1-5, with D perhaps TRBD1 (5 bases). This CDR3 comprises 14 residues. Germline V lookup: CDR1 DFQATT, CDR2 SNEGSKA (reference sequence). V was shortened by 1 base and J by 3 bases, with 10 bases between the two germline ends. CDR3 coding DNA: TGCAGTGCTAGAGGGAAGGGACCCAATCAGCCCCAGCATTTT. This encodes CSARGKGPNQPQHF.

The rearrangement joins TRBV9 to TRBJ1-1; D perhaps matches TRBD1 (5 bases). Trimming shortened V by 0 bases and J by 0 bases, and 15 bases separated the two germline ends. The CDR3 runs to 17 residues. The germline gives CDR1 SGDLS, CDR2 YYNGEE. This CDR3 is CASSVVPTVTMNTEAFF. The CDR3 DNA reads TGTGCCAGCAGCGTAGTCCCGACAGTTACTATGAACACTGAAGCTTTCTTT.

This chain connects TRBV29-1 to TRBJ2-1, with TRBD1 matching 8 bases. Germline CDR1 SQVTM, CDR2 ANQGSEA. The CDR3 covers 14 residues. J lost 7 bases, V lost 2 bases, and 7 bases had no gene match. The CDR3 bases are TGCAGCGTTGAATGGCAGGGGGCGTATAATGAGCAGTTCTTC. Amino acids: CSVEWQGAYNEQFF.

The chain carries TRBV7-9 and TRBJ2-7, with 9 bases that match TRBD1. The junction had 4 bases not matched to a gene; V was cut back by 5 bases and J by 5 bases. This CDR3 has 13 amino acids. CDR1 is SEHNR, CDR2 FQNEAQ, per germline (reference sequence). In DNA, the CDR3 is TGTGCCAGCAGCGGGGACAGGGTAAACGAGCAGTACTTC. Protein: CASSGDRVNEQYF. The entire variable domain, with the rest obtained from reference TRBV7-9 and TRBJ2-7, is as follows: DTGVSQNPRHKITKRGQNVTFRCDPISEHNRLYWYRQTLGQGPEFLTYFQNEAQLEKSRLLSDRFSAERPKGSFSTLEIQRTEQGDSAMYLCASSGDRVNEQYFGPGTRLTVT.

In this sample, this clonotype turned up many times. The rearrangement uses TRBV7-8 and TRBJ2-7; perhaps TRBD1 as D (5 bases). There are 15 residues in the CDR3. Trimming took off 3 bases at V and 3 bases at J, with 15 bases between the two ends. CDR1 and CDR2 from the germline V gene are SGHVS and FQNEAQ. DNA of the CDR3: TGTGCCAGCAGCTTGAGGCAGGACATGTTCTACGAGCAGTACTTC. Translating it yields CASSLRQDMFYEQYF.

This clonotype was seen many times. The chain has TRBV12-3 or TRBV12-4 and TRBJ2-1; TRBD2 aligns across 10 bases. The CDR3 runs 15 residues. V dropped 2 bases and J dropped 8; count of bases not matched to a gene: 6. The CDR3 DNA reads TGTGCCAGCAGTTTAAGGAGCGGGGGGGAGGATGAGCAGTTCTTC. This encodes CASSLRSGGEDEQFF.

This rearrangement joins TRBV28 to TRBJ1-2, with 7 bases aligning to TRBD1. V gave up 7 bases and J gave up 1 base; unmatched junction bases: 3. The CDR3 runs 13 residues. Looked up from germline, CDR1 is MDHEN and CDR2 is SYDVKM. The CDR3 protein is CASTGGVNYGYTF. The CDR3 coding sequence is TGTGCCAGCACAGGGGGAGTTAACTATGGCTACACCTTC.

The chain joins TRBV5-4 to TRBJ2-1, with 8 bases identical to TRBD1. Germline trimming cut 5 bases from V and 7 bases from J; bases unmatched to any gene: 8. Germline V CDR1 and CDR2: SGHNT, YYREEE (reference sequence). The CDR3 totals 14 residues. CDR3 residues: CASRGQASRNEQFF. DNA of the CDR3: TGTGCCAGCAGGGGACAGGCGTCACGGAATGAGCAGTTCTTC.

This clonotype was counted ten times or more. J is TRBJ2-1 and V is TRBV7-8, with TRBD2 matching over 8 bases. Germline lookup yields CDR1 SGHVS and CDR2 FQNEAQ. This CDR3 comprises 16 residues. The trim removed 6 bases at V and 5 bases at J, leaving 12 bases unmatched. This CDR3 reads CASRMTAGVGNNEQFF. CDR3 sequence (DNA): TGTGCCAGCAGGATGACAGCGGGGGTCGGGAACAATGAGCAGTTCTTC.

This clonotype turned up a few times. J is TRBJ2-5 and V is TRBV7-9, with TRBD1 matching over 8 bases. The CDR3 covers 15 residues. V dropped 6 bases and J dropped 2; count of bases not matched to a gene: 8. The germline CDR1 and CDR2 sequences are SEHNR and FQNEAQ (reference sequence). The CDR3 DNA reads TGTGCCAGCAGTGGACAGGGCGCCCTTCAAGAGACCCAGTACTTC. It codes for CASSGQGALQETQYF. The full variable domain, completed using reference TRBV7-9 and TRBJ2-5, is DTGVSQNPRHKITKRGQNVTFRCDPISEHNRLYWYRQTLGQGPEFLTYFQNEAQLEKSRLLSDRFSAERPKGSFSTLEIQRTEQGDSAMYLCASSGQGALQETQYFGPGTRLLVL.

V usage is TRBV6-5 and J usage is TRBJ2-3; TRBD1 matches 8 bases. This CDR3 region has 16 residues. After removal of 6 bases from V and 2 bases from J, the junction contained 10 bases not matched to a gene. The germline V gene has CDR1 MNHEY and CDR2 SVGAGI. CDR3 in amino acids: CASSPRTGTLTDTQYF. CDR3 in DNA: TGTGCCAGCAGCCCCCGGACAGGGACGCTCACAGATACGCAGTATTTT.

This clonotype has just a few counts. The CDR3 nucleotides are TGTGCCAGCAGCTTAGCGCGTGCGGGGGGGCGGAACATTCAGTACTTC. It encodes CASSLARAGGRNIQYF. The J gene is TRBJ2-4, the V gene TRBV7-4; 9 nucleotides match TRBD2. The junction had 7 bases not matched to a gene; V was cut back by 0 bases and J by 7 bases. Germline loops: CDR1 SGHVT, CDR2 SQSDAQ. This CDR3 comprises 16 residues.